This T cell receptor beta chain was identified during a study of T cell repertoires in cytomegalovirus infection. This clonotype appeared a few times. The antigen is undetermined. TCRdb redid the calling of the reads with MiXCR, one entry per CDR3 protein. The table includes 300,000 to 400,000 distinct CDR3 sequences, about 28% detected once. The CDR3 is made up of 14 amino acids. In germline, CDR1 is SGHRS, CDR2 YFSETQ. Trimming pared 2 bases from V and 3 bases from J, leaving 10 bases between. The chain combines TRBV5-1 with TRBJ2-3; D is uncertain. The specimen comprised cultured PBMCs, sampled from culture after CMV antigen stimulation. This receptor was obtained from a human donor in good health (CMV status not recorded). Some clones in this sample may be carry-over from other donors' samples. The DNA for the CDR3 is TGCGCCAGCAGCTTCGCTCAGGAGACAGATACGCAGTATTTT. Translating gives CASSFAQETDTQYF.